This T cell receptor beta chain was sequenced in a study of PD-1 blockade in classical Hodgkin lymphoma. Profiled with immunoSEQ multiplex PCR; TCRdb holds only in-frame clones, not every one. Among roughly 4,000 clones listed, around 70% were seen once. Time point indicated: cycle 4 day 1 (C4D1), after less than 7 weeks of nivolumab. Every single patient, without exception, relapsed after autologous stem cell transplantation, and brentuximab vedotin exposure varied. The CDR3 covers 17 residues. With V trimmed by 4 bases and J by 5 bases, 13 bases remained unmatched. The germline V gene has CDR1 SGHNT and CDR2 YYREEE (reference sequence). General study results and limits: Only CD4+ TCR diversity, not CD8+, had risen significantly by C4D1. Relapsed/refractory patients reportedly had lower baseline diversity than newly diagnosed patients. Complete responders matched newly diagnosed patients in baseline diversity.

On this clone itself: Its antigen is undetermined.

This specimen consisted of peripheral blood mononuclear cells (PBMCs), obtained before the fourth cycle of nivolumab. This sequence joins TRBV5-4 and TRBJ2-2; TRBD2 matches at 8 bases. The source of this sequence is a human donor with classical Hodgkin lymphoma. CDR3 protein: CASSERLAPKVTGELFF. The CDR3 DNA follows: TGTGCCAGCAGCGAACGACTAGCGCCTAAGGTGACCGGGGAGCTGTTTTTT.